This T cell receptor (beta chain) was observed in a study of T cell changes during pregnancy in multiple sclerosis. The method was immunoSEQ multiplex PCR; TCRdb's version includes in-frame clones alone and lacks a portion of them. The sample lists about 8,500 clones, roughly 87% seen once, with 10% to 13% in the top ten. V lost 2 bases to trimming and J lost 0 bases, with 8 bases between them. CDR1 LNHDA and CDR2 SQIVND come from the germline V gene (reference sequence). The CDR3 spans 15 residues. The chain has TRBV19 and TRBJ2-1; D remains ambiguous. The starting material was CD8+ T cells from peripheral blood mononuclear cells, obtained in the first trimester of pregnancy. The TCR originated in a female donor in good health, enrolled as a control in a pregnancy study. This CDR3 is CASSIWWSSYNEQFF. The CDR3 region has the DNA TGTGCCAGTAGTATATGGTGGAGCTCCTACAATGAGCAGTTCTTC.